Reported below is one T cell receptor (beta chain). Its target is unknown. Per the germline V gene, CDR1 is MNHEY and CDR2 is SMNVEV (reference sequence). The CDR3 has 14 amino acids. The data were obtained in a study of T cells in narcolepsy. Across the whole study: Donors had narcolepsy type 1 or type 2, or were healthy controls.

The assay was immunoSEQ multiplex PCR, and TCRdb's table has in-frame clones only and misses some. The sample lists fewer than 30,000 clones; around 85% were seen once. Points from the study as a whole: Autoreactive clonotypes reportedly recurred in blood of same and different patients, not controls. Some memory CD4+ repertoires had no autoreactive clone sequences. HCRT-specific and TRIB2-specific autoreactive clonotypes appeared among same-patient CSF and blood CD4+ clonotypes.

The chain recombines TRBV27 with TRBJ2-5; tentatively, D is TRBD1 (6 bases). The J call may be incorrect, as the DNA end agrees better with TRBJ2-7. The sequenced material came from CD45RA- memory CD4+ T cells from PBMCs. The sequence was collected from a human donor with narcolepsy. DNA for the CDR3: TGTGCCAGCAAGGGGACAATCATTTCCTACGAGCAGTACTTC. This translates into CASKGTIISYEQYF.